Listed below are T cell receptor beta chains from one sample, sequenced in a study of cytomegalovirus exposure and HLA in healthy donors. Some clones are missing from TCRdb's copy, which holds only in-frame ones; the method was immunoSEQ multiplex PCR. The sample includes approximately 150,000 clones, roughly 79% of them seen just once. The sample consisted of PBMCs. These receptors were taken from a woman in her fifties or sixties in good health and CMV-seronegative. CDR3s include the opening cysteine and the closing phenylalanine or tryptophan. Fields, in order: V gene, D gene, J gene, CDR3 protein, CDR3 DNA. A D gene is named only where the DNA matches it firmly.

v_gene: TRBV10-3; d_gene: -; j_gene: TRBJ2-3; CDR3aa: CAIGMNSGTSTDTQYF; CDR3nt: TGTGCCATCGGAATGAATAGCGGTACTAGCACAGATACGCAGTATTTT
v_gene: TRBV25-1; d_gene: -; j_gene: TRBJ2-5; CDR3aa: CASSVAHQETQYF; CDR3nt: TGTGCCAGCAGTGTGGCACACCAAGAGACCCAGTACTTC
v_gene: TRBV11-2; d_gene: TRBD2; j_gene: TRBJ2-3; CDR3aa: CASSLAGGPSYF; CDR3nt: TGTGCCAGCAGCCTAGCGGGGGGGCCGTCGTATTTT
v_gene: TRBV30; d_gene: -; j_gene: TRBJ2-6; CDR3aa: CAWGTGKGSGANVLTF; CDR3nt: TGTGCCTGGGGCACAGGGAAGGGCTCTGGGGCCAACGTCCTGACTTTC
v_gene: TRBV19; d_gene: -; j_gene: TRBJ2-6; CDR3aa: CASSSPSGRGSGANVLTF; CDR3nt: TGTGCCAGTAGTAGCCCCTCCGGACGGGGCTCTGGGGCCAACGTCCTGACTTTC
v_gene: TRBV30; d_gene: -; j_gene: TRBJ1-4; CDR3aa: CAWSVGGGEKLFF; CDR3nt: TGTGCCTGGAGTGTAGGGGGGGGTGAAAAACTGTTTTTT
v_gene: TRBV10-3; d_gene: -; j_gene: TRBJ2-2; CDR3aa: CASRSSDIGELFF; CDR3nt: TGTGCCTCGCGCAGCTCGGACATCGGGGAGCTGTTTTTT
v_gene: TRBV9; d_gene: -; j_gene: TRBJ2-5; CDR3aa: CASSVGGGTETQYF; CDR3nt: TGTGCCAGCAGCGTAGGTGGAGGAACGGAGACCCAGTACTTC
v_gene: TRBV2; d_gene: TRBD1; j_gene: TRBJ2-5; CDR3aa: CASRGQAGLETQYF; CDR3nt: TGTGCCAGCAGAGGACAGGCCGGGCTGGAGACCCAGTACTTC
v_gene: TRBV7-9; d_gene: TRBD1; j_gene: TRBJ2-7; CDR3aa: CASSFQGAGHEQYF; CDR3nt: TGTGCCAGCAGCTTTCAGGGGGCAGGACACGAGCAGTACTTC
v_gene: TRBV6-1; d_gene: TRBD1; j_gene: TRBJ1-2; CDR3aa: CASSSRDSYGYTF; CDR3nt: TGTGCCAGCAGTTCCCGGGACAGCTATGGCTACACCTTC
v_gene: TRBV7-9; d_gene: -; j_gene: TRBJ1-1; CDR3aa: CASSLSEIAFF; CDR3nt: TGTGCCAGCAGCTTATCTGAGATCGCTTTCTTT
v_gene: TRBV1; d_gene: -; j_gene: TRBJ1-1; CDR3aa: CTSSPTRQGWNTEAFF; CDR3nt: TGCACCAGCAGCCCGACTCGACAGGGGTGGAACACTGAAGCTTTCTTT
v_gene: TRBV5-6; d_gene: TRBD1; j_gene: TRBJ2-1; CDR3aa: CASSLDLGQVYNEQFF; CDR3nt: TGTGCCAGCAGCTTGGACCTAGGACAGGTTTACAATGAGCAGTTCTTC
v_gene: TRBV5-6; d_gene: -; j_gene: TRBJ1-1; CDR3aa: CASSDGPNTEAFF; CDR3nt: TGTGCCAGCAGCGATGGGCCGAACACTGAAGCTTTCTTT
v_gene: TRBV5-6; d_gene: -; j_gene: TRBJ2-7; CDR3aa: CASSAPGVHEQYF; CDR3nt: TGTGCCAGCAGCGCCCCAGGGGTCCACGAGCAGTACTTC
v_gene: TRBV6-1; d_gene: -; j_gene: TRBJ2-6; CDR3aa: CASSTGRGANVLTF; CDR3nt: TGTGCCAGCAGTACAGGGCGCGGGGCCAACGTCCTGACTTTC
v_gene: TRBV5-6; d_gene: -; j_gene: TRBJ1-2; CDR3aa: CASSLAIGRDEANYGYTF; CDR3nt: TGTGCCAGCAGCTTGGCCATAGGGAGGGACGAAGCTAACTATGGCTACACCTTC
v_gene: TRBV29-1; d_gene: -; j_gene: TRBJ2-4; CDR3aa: CSVESGQTAKNIQYF; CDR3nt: TGCAGCGTTGAAAGCGGTCAAACGGCCAAAAACATTCAGTACTTC
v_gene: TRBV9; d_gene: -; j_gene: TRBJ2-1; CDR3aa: CASSVGGGLPNNEQFF; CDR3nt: TGTGCCAGCAGCGTAGGAGGCGGTCTACCGAACAATGAGCAGTTCTTC
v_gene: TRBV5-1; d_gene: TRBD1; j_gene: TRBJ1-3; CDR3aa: CASSSTGGNGNTIYF; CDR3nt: TGCGCCAGCAGCTCTACAGGGGGAAATGGAAACACCATATATTTT
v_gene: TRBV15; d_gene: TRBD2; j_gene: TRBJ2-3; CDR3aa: CATSRVPLGAGGPDTQYF; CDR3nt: TGTGCCACCAGCAGAGTTCCCTTGGGAGCGGGAGGCCCAGATACGCAGTATTTT
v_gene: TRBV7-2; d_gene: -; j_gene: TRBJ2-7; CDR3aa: CASSSGSSSYEQYF; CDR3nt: TGTGCCAGCAGCTCCGGGTCGTCTTCTTACGAGCAGTACTTC
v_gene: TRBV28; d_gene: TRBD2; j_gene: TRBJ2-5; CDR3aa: CASSPGLAGASETQYF; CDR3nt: TGTGCCAGCAGTCCCGGACTAGCGGGAGCTTCAGAGACCCAGTACTTC